This T cell receptor beta chain was captured in a study of T cells in severe cutaneous drug reactions (dated by TCRdb to the late 2010s). Looking at the study overall: Between the early 2010s and the late 2010s, patients were recruited from Taiwan, Thailand and a European registry network. The study paired bulk TCR sequencing with single-cell sequencing, quantitative PCR validation, functional assays and transgenic mouse experiments. To build the libraries, iRepertoire multiplex PCR was used, and the authors pointed to a comparison in which iRepertoire and 5' RACE methods, with or without UMI, captured abundant clonotypes similarly. Patients in either the acute or the recovery stage provided biological samples, such as blister fluids/cells and PBMC. The Naranjo algorithm and the ALDEN drug causality algorithm were used to identify the culprit drug. Only patients with a probable or definite SJS/TEN or DRESS diagnosis by RegiSCAR criteria were enrolled. On the study overall, not on this receptor specifically: According to the authors, further study is still needed to determine whether the public TCR generalizes to SJS/TEN caused by other drugs. Although undetectable or scarce in tolerant-control and healthy-donor PBMC, a public TCRbeta CDR3 was found in all seven CBZ-SJS/TEN blister samples, at a mean of about 14%. CBZ-SJS/TEN patients showed strongly increased TRBV12-4 usage, with averages of roughly 30% in blister cells and roughly 5% in PBMC.

Sequencing was performed on donors who were patients with carbamazepine-induced Stevens-Johnson syndrome or toxic epidermal necrolysis (CBZ-SJS/TEN). The peripheral blood repertoires were obtained from CBZ-SJS/TEN patients of Han Chinese origin (roughly five) and European origin (about six). Next-generation sequencing was used to profile the T cell receptor repertoires of patients with drug-induced severe cutaneous adverse reactions in a search for drug-specific clonotypes. RNA was isolated either from blister cells of skin lesions or from peripheral blood mononuclear cells. Concerning this clonotype: This clone's antigen is unknown.

Inclusive of the bounding cysteine and phenylalanine, the CDR3 is 16 residues long. No DNA is listed. Library preparation used the iRepertoire multiplex PCR system with TCR subtype-specific primers for both bulk and single-cell sequencing. Multiplex PCR with primers aimed at the V, D and J gene regions produced the bulk TCR beta libraries. Each sample contributed roughly 90-500 ng of RNA as input for preparing the bulk TCR library. An Illumina MiSeq was used to sequence bulk TCR beta amplicons. Under the source paper's analysis protocol: Quality control steps removed sample misassignments and low-quality sequencing reads. The amino acids lying between the V-gene Y[YFLI]C motif and the J-segment [FW]GXGT motif were defined as CDR3. CDR3 clonotypes and TRBV and TRBJ gene assignments were based on the IMGT database. Per-sample TRBV expression was normalized to the mean of the same gene in PBMC from a few dozen healthy donors. After TCRdb reprocessed the reads, each CDR3 protein sequence was kept as one row, without DNA. TCRdb, rather than the study authors, made the V and J calls. The sample's table covers roughly 5,400 distinct CDR3 sequences. Over 15% of the sample rests with the top ten.

The sequence came from a human donor with a severe cutaneous adverse drug reaction. The chain is encoded by TRBV12-3 or TRBV12-4 joined to TRBJ2-2; the TCRdb D gene call, TRBD1, has no DNA to confirm it. The material sequenced was PBMCs. The CDR3 protein sequence reads: CASRPPGYGFTGELFF.